A selection of T cell receptor beta chains follows, all from one sample in a study of PD-L1 blockade in urothelial cancer. Using immunoSEQ multiplex PCR, the repertoire was profiled, and TCRdb retains in-frame clones only, with some absent. The table has about 49,000 clones, 60% to 85% seen once. The sequencing used PBMCs, collected around atezolizumab (anti-PD-L1) treatment. The receptors here all came from a man in his 70s with urothelial cancer. CDR3s include the opening cysteine and the closing phenylalanine or tryptophan. Each record gives: J gene, V gene, CDR3 protein.

TRBJ1-2 | TRBV5-4 | CASSLWRDRGDGYTF
TRBJ2-7 | TRBV7-9 | CASSSGLAGDEQYF
TRBJ2-2 | TRBV4-2 | CASSQRELTGEGSGELFF
TRBJ2-3 | TRBV5-1 | CASSVDALDTQYF
TRBJ2-5 | TRBV10-3 | CAISGASGQETQYF
TRBJ2-7 | TRBV5-1 | CASSFGGSYEQYF
TRBJ1-5 | TRBV6-1 | CASSELPGDNQPQHF
TRBJ1-2 | TRBV7-6 | CASSLDGMVGYTF
TRBJ2-2 | TRBV6-5 | CATTTGYNGELFF
TRBJ1-5 | TRBV6-5 | CASSSERTGWGQPQHF
TRBJ1-3 | TRBV5-1 | CASSSSTEDGNTIYF
TRBJ2-3 | TRBV6-6 | CASSRRDRATDTQYF
TRBJ2-3 | TRBV29-1 | CSVLSGWDTQYF
TRBJ1-2 | TRBV30 | CAWSGYLDYGYTF
TRBJ2-7 | TRBV28 | CASSLPLAGGGEQYF
TRBJ1-2 | TRBV5-6 | CASSGPGQGNYGYTF
TRBJ2-7 | TRBV23-1 | CASSQSLVLLPTHSYEQYF
TRBJ2-5 | TRBV28 | CASSVGQNQETQYF
TRBJ2-2 | TRBV19 | CASSIQGGLAGELFF
TRBJ2-1 | TRBV27 | CASTSPSGSYNEQFF
TRBJ1-2 | TRBV5-1 | CATRDKLDYGYTF
TRBJ2-2 | TRBV5-6 | CASSLAGTGDGGELFF
TRBJ2-2 | TRBV2 | CASTPKGGRNTGELFF
TRBJ1-5 | TRBV6-1 | CASSGSDSNQPQHF
TRBJ1-1 | TRBV29-1 | CSARTGVEAFF
TRBJ2-3 | TRBV28 | CASVSRAPPTDTQYF
TRBJ2-3 | TRBV9 | CASGLAGVEDTQYF
TRBJ1-2 | TRBV28 | CASSSGSANYGYTF
TRBJ2-4 | TRBV5-4 | CASSLSLSSGSQYF
TRBJ2-1 | TRBV7-8 | CASSLDRSGLNEQFF
TRBJ2-3 | TRBV6-5 | CASSYKAGGTDTQYF
TRBJ2-7 | TRBV30 | CAWSVQAGGPGEQYF
TRBJ1-1 | TRBV5-4 | CASSLNRGFTEAFF
TRBJ2-1 | TRBV5-1 | CASSARQDSMGYEQFF
TRBJ2-7 | TRBV2 | CASQKQGIPYEQYF
TRBJ1-1 | TRBV5-1 | CASSPGRVNTEAFF
TRBJ2-2 | TRBV21-1 | CASSKGGGVNTGELFF
TRBJ2-7 | TRBV19 | CASSTLGTTYEQYF
TRBJ2-7 | TRBV6-5 | CASSYSPLLASEQYF
TRBJ1-1 | TRBV14 | CASSQRTGSDTEAFF
TRBJ1-1 | TRBV7-3 | CASSPQGLTRTEAFF
TRBJ2-2 | TRBV27 | CAGTHVGGRTGELFF
TRBJ2-5 | TRBV5-1 | CASWGRETQYF
TRBJ1-5 | TRBV2 | CASGEDRYSNQPQHF
TRBJ2-3 | TRBV6-1 | CASSEAFFGGRALDTQYF
TRBJ1-1 | TRBV7-6 | CASSFTGNTEAFF
TRBJ1-1 | TRBV19 | CASSIQENTEAFF
TRBJ2-7 | TRBV2 | CASKSGTSSYEQYF
TRBJ2-2 | TRBV18 | CASSPPSGSDTGELFF
TRBJ2-7 | TRBV5-1 | CASSQGHLSYEQYF
TRBJ2-7 | TRBV2 | CASSLPPYEQYF
TRBJ2-7 | TRBV6-1 | CASIAGDSYEQYF
TRBJ1-5 | TRBV21-1 | CASSKADRGNQPQHF
TRBJ2-3 | TRBV18 | CASSPKNGVDTQYF
TRBJ1-1 | TRBV30 | CAWSDSLNTEAFF
TRBJ2-3 | TRBV7-8 | CASSLTSGGTDTQYF
TRBJ1-3 | TRBV28 | CASSWRLRNTIYF
TRBJ1-2 | TRBV9 | CASSDRDRGNYGYTF
TRBJ1-1 | TRBV6-1 | CASSFLTGDDTEAFF